The 5 T cell receptor beta chains reported below all come from one sample, sequenced in a study of T cell repertoires in cytomegalovirus infection. Their cognate antigens are unknown. Using its own MiXCR run on the reads, TCRdb lists one record per CDR3 protein. Seen here are 380,000 or so distinct CDR3 sequences, roughly a third observed once, and the top ten hold 13%. The material sequenced was cultured PBMCs, taken from culture after CMV antigen stimulation. The receptors stem from a human donor in good health (CMV status not recorded). Some clones in this sample may be carry-over from other donors' samples.

In this sample, this clonotype turned up a few times. The V gene is TRBV12-3 or TRBV12-4, the J gene TRBJ1-5; possibly TRBD1 for D (6 bases). Between the trimmed V and J ends, which lost 3 bases and 1 base, there was a span of 13 bases. The CDR3 length is 16 residues. The chain's CDR3 is CASSFTIGGSNQPQHF. The DNA of the CDR3 is TGTGCCAGCAGTTTTACTATAGGGGGAAGCAATCAGCCCCAGCATTTT.

The V gene is TRBV12-3 or TRBV12-4, the J gene TRBJ1-5; no firm D call. This CDR3 has 14 amino acids. Trimming cost V 7 bases and J 1 base, with 11 bases left between them. The CDR3 is CASTWRGSNQPQHF. CDR3 DNA: TGTGCCAGCACTTGGAGAGGGAGCAATCAGCCCCAGCATTTT.

Only a few counts were recorded for this clonotype. This chain links TRBV9 with TRBJ2-1; D is unresolved. There are 14 residues in the CDR3. Trimming removed 0 bases at V and 9 bases at J, with 13 bases between. Per germline, CDR1 SGDLS and CDR2 YYNGEE. In nucleotides, the CDR3 is TGTGCCAGCAGCGTAGGGGTCCCCGCTACTGAGCAGTTCTTC. Protein sequence: CASSVGVPATEQFF.

This chain uses TRBV12-3 or TRBV12-4 with TRBJ2-3; D possibly matches TRBD1 or TRBD2 (5 bases each). The CDR3 has 15 amino acids. Trimming stripped 2 bases from V and 0 bases from J, with 9 bases between. DNA of the CDR3: TGTGCCAGCAGTTTAAGGGACGACAGCACAGATACGCAGTATTTT. Translated: CASSLRDDSTDTQYF.

This clonotype was picked up a small number of times. The CDR3, as DNA: TGTGCCAGCACGGAAGACAGGGGCGCTTCCTACGAGCAGTACTTC. Amino acid sequence: CASTEDRGASYEQYF. V and J are TRBV28 and TRBJ2-7, with TRBD1 identical over 8 bases. Germline CDR1 MDHEN, CDR2 SYDVKM. This CDR3 contains 15 residues. After removal of 7 bases from V and 1 base from J, the junction contained 9 bases not matched to a gene. Looking up the rest from reference TRBV28 and TRBJ2-7 gives the full variable domain: DVKVTQSSRYLVKRTGEKVFLECVQDMDHENMFWYRQDPGLGLRLIYFSYDVKMKEKGDIPEGYSVSREKKERFSLILESASTNQTSMYLCASTEDRGASYEQYFGPGTRLTVT.